This record looks at one T cell receptor (beta chain) sequence and its context. No antigen is known for it. The method was immunoSEQ multiplex PCR; TCRdb's version includes in-frame clones alone and lacks a portion of them. The table shows over 100,000 clones, with around 94% occurring only once. This entry comes from a study of graft-versus-host responses after intestinal transplantation. Notes on the study in general: Elevated graft-versus-host to host-versus-graft clonal ratios in allografts were recorded for patients with graft-donor T cell macrochimerism.

Germline loops: CDR1 MGHDK, CDR2 SYGVNS. V was clipped by 5 bases and J by 0 bases, with 14 bases between them. CDR3 size: 16 residues. The V call is TRBV25-1, the J call TRBJ1-5, with unresolved D. The sample in question was unstimulated CD4+ T cells sorted from spleen or lymph node cells, obtained before transplant. This receptor was obtained from a human donor who was the organ donor for an intestinal transplant. The CDR3 reads CASSRTQAASNQPQHF. CDR3 nucleotide sequence: TGTGCCAGCAGTCGGACGCAGGCGGCTAGCAATCAGCCCCAGCATTTT.